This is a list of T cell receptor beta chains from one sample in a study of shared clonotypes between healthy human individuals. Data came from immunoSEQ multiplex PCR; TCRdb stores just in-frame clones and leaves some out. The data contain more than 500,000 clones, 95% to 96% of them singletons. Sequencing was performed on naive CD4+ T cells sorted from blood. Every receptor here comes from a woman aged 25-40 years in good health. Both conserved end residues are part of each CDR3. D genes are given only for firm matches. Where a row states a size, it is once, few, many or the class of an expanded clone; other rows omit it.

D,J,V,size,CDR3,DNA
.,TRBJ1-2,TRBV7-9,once,CASSLDRGNYGYTF,TGTGCCAGCAGCTTAGATAGGGGTAACTATGGCTACACCTTC
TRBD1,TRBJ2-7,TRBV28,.,CASSSPTGGLTGEQYF,TGTGCCAGCAGTTCACCGACAGGGGGCTTAACGGGGGAGCAGTACTTC
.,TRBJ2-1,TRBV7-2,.,CASSLDRADYNEQFF,TGTGCCAGCAGCCTGGACAGAGCCGACTACAATGAGCAGTTCTTC
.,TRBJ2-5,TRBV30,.,CAWSVGGTETQYF,TGTGCCTGGAGTGTCGGCGGGACAGAGACCCAGTACTTC
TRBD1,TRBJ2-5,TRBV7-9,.,CASRGTEGAQETQYF,TGTGCCAGCAGGGGGACAGAAGGAGCGCAAGAGACCCAGTACTTC
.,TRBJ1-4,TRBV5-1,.,CASSLGVENEKLFF,TGCGCCAGCAGCTTAGGTGTTGAGAATGAAAAACTGTTTTTT
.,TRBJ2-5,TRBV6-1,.,CASSEIGQETQYF,TGTGCCAGCAGTGAAATAGGCCAAGAGACCCAGTACTTC
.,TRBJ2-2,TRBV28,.,CASTKPNTGELFF,TGTGCCAGCACAAAACCCAACACCGGGGAGCTGTTTTTT
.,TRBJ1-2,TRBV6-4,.,CASSVQGSYGYTF,TGTGCCAGCAGTGTACAGGGATCCTATGGCTACACCTTC
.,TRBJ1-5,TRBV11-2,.,CASSLGGQAQQPQHF,TGTGCCAGCAGCTTAGGCGGGCAGGCCCAGCAGCCCCAGCATTTT
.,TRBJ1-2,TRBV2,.,CASSETGPGYTF,TGTGCCAGCAGTGAAACAGGGCCGGGCTACACCTTC
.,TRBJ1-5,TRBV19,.,CASRIGRDAQPQHF,TGTGCCAGTAGAATCGGGCGGGACGCTCAGCCCCAGCATTTT
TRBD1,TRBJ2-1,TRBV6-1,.,CASSDQGAIFFNEQFF,TGTGCCAGCAGTGACCAGGGGGCGATTTTCTTCAATGAGCAGTTCTTC
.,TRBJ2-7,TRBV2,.,CASSDADYEQYF,TGTGCCAGCAGTGACGCGGACTACGAGCAGTACTTC
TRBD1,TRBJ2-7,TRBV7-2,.,CASSFHRGPYEQYF,TGTGCCAGCAGCTTCCACAGGGGACCCTACGAGCAGTACTTC
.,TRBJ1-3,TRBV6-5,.,CASPHRGNTIYF,TGTGCCAGCCCCCACCGGGGAAACACCATATATTTT
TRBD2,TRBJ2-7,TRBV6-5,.,CASRPRGRGYEQYF,TGTGCCAGCAGACCCCGGGGGAGGGGATACGAGCAGTACTTC
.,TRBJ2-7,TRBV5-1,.,CASSSAGTPYEQYF,TGCGCCAGCAGCTCCGCCGGGACACCCTACGAGCAGTACTTC
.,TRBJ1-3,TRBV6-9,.,CASRIRGFGNTIYF,TGTGCCAGCAGGATCAGGGGTTTTGGAAACACCATATATTTT
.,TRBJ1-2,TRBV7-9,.,CASSPGTANYGYTF,TGTGCCAGCAGTCCCGGGACGGCTAACTATGGCTACACCTTC
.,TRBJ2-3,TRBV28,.,CASSLTRRGVPTDTQYF,TGTGCCAGCAGTTTAACCCGCAGGGGAGTCCCCACAGATACGCAGTATTTT
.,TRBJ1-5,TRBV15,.,CATNVRDQPQHF,TGTGCCACCAACGTAAGGGATCAGCCCCAGCATTTT
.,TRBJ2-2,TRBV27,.,CASRIPQGNTGELFF,TGTGCCAGCAGAATACCCCAGGGGAACACCGGGGAGCTGTTTTTT
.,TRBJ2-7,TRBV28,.,CASSPWGRYYEQYF,TGTGCCAGCAGCCCATGGGGCAGATACTACGAGCAGTACTTC
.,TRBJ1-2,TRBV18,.,CASSDTGGYTF,TGTGCCAGCTCGGATACAGGTGGCTACACCTTC
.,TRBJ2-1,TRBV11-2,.,CASSLSLVARDNEQFF,TGTGCCAGCAGCCTAAGTTTAGTAGCGAGAGACAATGAGCAGTTCTTC